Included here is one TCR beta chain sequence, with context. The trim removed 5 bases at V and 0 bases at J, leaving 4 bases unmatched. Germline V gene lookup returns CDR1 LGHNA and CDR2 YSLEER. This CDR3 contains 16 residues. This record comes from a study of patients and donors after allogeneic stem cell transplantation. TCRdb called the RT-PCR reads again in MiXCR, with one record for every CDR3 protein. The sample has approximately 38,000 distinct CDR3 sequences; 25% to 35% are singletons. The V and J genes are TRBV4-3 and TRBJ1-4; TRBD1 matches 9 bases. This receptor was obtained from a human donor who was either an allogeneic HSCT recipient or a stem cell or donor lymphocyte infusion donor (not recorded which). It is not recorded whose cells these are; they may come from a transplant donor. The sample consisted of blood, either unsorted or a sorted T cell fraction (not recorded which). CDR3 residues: CASSTGTGTTNEKLFF. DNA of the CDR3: TGCGCCAGCAGCACCGGGACAGGGACAACTAATGAAAAACTGTTTTTT.